The clone carrying this T cell receptor (beta chain) was detected many times. Researchers took RNA transcripts and amplified the TCR beta CDR3 regions from them. First-round RT-PCR with HTBI primers amplified the TCR CDR3 region. TCRdb fed the multiplex PCR reads into MiXCR, producing one record per CDR3 protein. Of about 710,000 distinct CDR3 sequences detected, around 15% appear once; the ten largest clones hold roughly 8%. This sample was taken from a study of T cells in Graves' hyperthyroidism and ophthalmopathy. Thyroid ultrasound, orbital computed tomography, clinical symptoms, and serum thyroxine and TRAb underpinned diagnoses. Germline V gene data show CDR1 as KGHDR and CDR2 as SFDVKD. The CDR3 spans 17 residues. V gave up 0 bases and J gave up 4 bases; unmatched junction bases: 8.

The TCR comes from a man between 18 and 35 years old with Graves' hyperthyroidism. Source material: blood. The gene calls are TRBV24-1 and TRBJ2-5; 9 nucleotides match TRBD1. Written as DNA, the CDR3 is TGTGCCACCAGTGATTTGGCCCCGGGACAGGGAGGAGAGACCCAGTACTTC. Protein sequence: CATSDLAPGQGGETQYF.